This paragraph covers one TCR beta chain sequence. Authors' methods: Amplified reference gene primers provided the basis for estimating nucleated cell counts. Data came from immunoSEQ multiplex PCR; TCRdb stores just in-frame clones and leaves some out. V and J calls and clone size are given by that table; D and trimming were obtained from the DNA. This sample has around 350,000 clones, with about 87% found just once. CDR1 and CDR2 (germline): SGHRS, YFSETQ. The CDR3 is made up of 14 amino acids. V lost 2 bases to trimming and J lost 0 bases, with 6 bases between them. The sample comes from a study of blood T cell repertoires in COVID-19. The wider study: The cDNA or gDNA used as material had been derived from T cells, B-cell-depleted T cells, or PBMCs.

The sequencing sample was made of peripheral blood. This chain connects TRBV5-1 to TRBJ2-1, with D possibly being TRBD2 (5 bases). This receptor was taken from a human donor in a cohort sampled during active COVID-19. CDR3 in DNA: TGCGCCAGCAGCTTTGGGAGCTCCTACAATGAGCAGTTCTTC. It translates to CASSFGSSYNEQFF. The entire variable domain, with the rest obtained from reference TRBV5-1 and TRBJ2-1, is as follows: KAGVTQTPRYLIKTRGQQVTLSCSPISGHRSVSWYQQTPGQGLQFLFEYFSETQRNKGNFPGRFSGRQFSNSRSEMNVSTLELGDSALYLCASSFGSSYNEQFFGPGTRLTVL.